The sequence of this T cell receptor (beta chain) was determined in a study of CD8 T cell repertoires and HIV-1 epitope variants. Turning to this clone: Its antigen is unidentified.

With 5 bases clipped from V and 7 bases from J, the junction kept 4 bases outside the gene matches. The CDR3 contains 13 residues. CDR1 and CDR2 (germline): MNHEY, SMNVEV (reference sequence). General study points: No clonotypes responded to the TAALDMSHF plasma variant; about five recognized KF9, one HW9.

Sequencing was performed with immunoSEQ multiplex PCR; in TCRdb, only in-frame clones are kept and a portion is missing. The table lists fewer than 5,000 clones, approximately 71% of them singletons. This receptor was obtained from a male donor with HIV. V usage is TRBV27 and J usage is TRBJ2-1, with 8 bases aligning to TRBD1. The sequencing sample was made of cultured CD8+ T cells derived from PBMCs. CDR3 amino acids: CASSEWTGNEQFF. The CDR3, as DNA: TGTGCCAGCAGTGAATGGACAGGGAATGAGCAGTTCTTC.